Listed here are 28 T cell receptor beta chains from one sample, sequenced in a study of blood T cell repertoires in COVID-19. Clones were read by immunoSEQ multiplex PCR, and TCRdb kept only the in-frame ones, dropping some. The sample comprises 400,000 to 550,000 clones, roughly 90% of which are singletons, and 4% to 5.5% rests with the top ten. Sequencing was carried out using peripheral blood. Source of these receptors: a woman in her thirties with acute or convalescent COVID-19.

V and J are TRBV24-1 and TRBJ2-3; maybe TRBD1 (6 bases). The CDR3 runs 16 residues. Germline V gene sequence: CDR1 KGHDR, CDR2 SFDVKD. Trimming cost V 7 bases and J 0 bases, with 16 bases left between them. CDR3 bases: TGTGCCACCAGGGCGCGGACAGCCGAAAGCACAGATACGCAGTATTTT. Amino acid sequence: CATRARTAESTDTQYF.

The chain combines TRBV25-1 with TRBJ2-7; 7 bases align to TRBD1. Germline values: CDR1 MGHDK, CDR2 SYGVNS. The CDR3 spans 14 residues. The V and J ends lost 10 bases and 5 bases, in that order; junction bases with no gene match: 14. DNA for the CDR3: TGTGCCACTAACGTCCGGGACAGTGACAACGAGCAGTACTTC. The encoded protein is CATNVRDSDNEQYF.

The chain joins TRBV29-1 to TRBJ1-2; D possibly corresponds to TRBD1 (6 bases). Germline assignment: CDR1 SQVTM and CDR2 ANQGSEA. With 7 bases removed from V and 7 bases from J, the gap between germline ends came to 19 bases. The CDR3 sequence is 13 residues long. The chain's CDR3 is CSASVGAQSGYTF. The DNA for the CDR3 is TGCAGCGCCTCGGTGGGGGCGCAGTCTGGCTACACCTTC.

The rearrangement uses TRBV2 and TRBJ2-7; 7 nucleotides line up with TRBD1. Germline lookup yields CDR1 SNHLY and CDR2 FYNNEI. Trimming removed 8 bases from V and 0 bases from J; junction bases left unmatched: 10. There are 15 residues in the CDR3. In DNA, the CDR3 is TGTGCCAGCCAGACAGGGCCCCTCCCCTCCTACGAGCAGTACTTC. It specifies CASQTGPLPSYEQYF.

This chain links TRBV27 with TRBJ2-2; maybe TRBD1 (5 bases). The length of the CDR3 is 12 residues. The ends were cut back, 5 bases at V and 7 bases at J, with 8 bases in the middle. Germline CDR1 is MNHEY and CDR2 is SMNVEV (reference sequence). The CDR3 region is CASSPGFGELFF. DNA of the CDR3: TGTGCCAGCAGTCCAGGGTTCGGGGAGCTGTTTTTT.

V is TRBV18 and J is TRBJ1-6; D not certain. This CDR3 is 16 amino acids long. Trimming removed 3 bases at V and 9 bases at J, with 18 bases between. CDR1 is KGHSH and CDR2 is LQKENI in the germline V gene. In DNA form, the CDR3 reads TGTGCCAGCTCACCCTTGGGAGAGGTTGGAAGTTCACCCCTCCACTTT. Amino acids: CASSPLGEVGSSPLHF.

The V and J genes are TRBV2 and TRBJ1-1; D not certain. The germline CDR1 and CDR2 sequences are SNHLY and FYNNEI. Trimming stripped 2 bases from V and 6 bases from J, with 7 bases between. This CDR3 is built from 12 residues. The CDR3 is CASSEYSSEAFF. CDR3 nucleotide sequence: TGTGCCAGCAGTGAATATTCCTCTGAAGCTTTCTTT.

The chain links TRBV9 to TRBJ1-2; possibly TRBD1 for D (5 bases). V lost 0 bases to trimming and J lost 0 bases, with 9 bases between them. CDR1 SGDLS and CDR2 YYNGEE come from the germline V gene. The CDR3 has 15 residues. Here the CDR3 DNA reads TGTGCCAGCAGCGTAGGGCCACAGGCTAACTATGGCTACACCTTC. Translated: CASSVGPQANYGYTF.

J is TRBJ2-3 and V is TRBV11-3; the D is unclear. Trimming removed 5 bases at V and 0 bases at J, with 12 bases between. The CDR3 is 15 residues long. CDR1 and CDR2 from the germline V gene are SGHNT and YENEEA. CDR3 in amino acids: CASSPTTTSTDTQYF. CDR3 nucleotides: TGTGCCAGCAGCCCGACAACCACTAGCACAGATACGCAGTATTTT.

The chain is built from TRBV4-1 and TRBJ2-1, with 10 bases lining up with TRBD2. With 1 base clipped from V and 7 bases from J, the junction kept 10 bases outside the gene matches. Germline CDR1 MGHRA, CDR2 YSYEKL. The CDR3 has 17 residues. CDR3 nucleotides: TGCGCCAGCAGCCAAGGACTAGCGGGCCCCAGGGGGAATGAGCAGTTCTTC. Encoded protein: CASSQGLAGPRGNEQFF.

The chain couples TRBV29-1 to TRBJ1-2, with no clear D. V gave up 4 bases and J gave up 1 base, with 16 bases separating them. This CDR3 contains 15 residues. From germline, CDR1 is SQVTM and CDR2 ANQGSEA. CDR3 DNA sequence: TGCAGCGTTGTAGAAGGAGAATCCTTTAACTATGGCTACACCTTC. Its translation is CSVVEGESFNYGYTF.

CDR3 region: CAISRRGGDQETQYF. The CDR3 bases are TGTGCCATCAGCAGACGCGGGGGAGACCAAGAGACCCAGTACTTC. The rearrangement uses TRBV10-3 and TRBJ2-5; 7 positions agree with TRBD2. CDR3 length equals 15 residues. Germline CDR1 is ENHRY and CDR2 is SYGVKD. Unmatched junction bases numbered 7, after V lost 6 bases and J lost 0 bases.

In its sample, this clone was seen once. This chain uses TRBV3-1 (or the pseudogene TRBV3-2) with TRBJ2-1; the match to TRBD2 covers 12 bases. The V and J ends lost 0 bases and 5 bases, in that order; junction bases with no gene match: 5. The CDR3 covers 17 residues. Germline V gives CDR1 LGHDT, CDR2 YNNKEL (reference sequence). As DNA, the CDR3 is TGTGCCAGCAGCCAAGAACTAGCGGGGGGAATCGACAATGAGCAGTTCTTC. This gives the protein CASSQELAGGIDNEQFF.

The chain carries TRBV2 and TRBJ1-5, with 7 bases that match TRBD1. With V trimmed by 5 bases and J by 6 bases, 13 bases remained unmatched. The CDR3 covers 16 residues. From germline, CDR1 is SNHLY and CDR2 FYNNEI. This chain's CDR3 is CASSLQTGTTGQPQHF. The CDR3 bases are TGTGCCAGCAGTCTCCAGACAGGGACCACAGGTCAGCCCCAGCATTTT.

This clone was detected only once. The genes are TRBV7-3 and TRBJ1-2; maybe TRBD1 (5 bases). The germline gives CDR1 SGHTA, CDR2 FQGTGA. The CDR3 consists of 16 residues. V lost 3 bases and J lost 0, with 14 bases in between. CDR3 sequence (DNA): TGTGCCAGCAGCTTGGGGTCGGACAACGCTAACTATGGCTACACCTTC. Its protein product is CASSLGSDNANYGYTF.

The chain links TRBV28 to TRBJ2-1; 10 bases agree with TRBD2. The V gene end was trimmed by 3 bases and the J gene end by 7 bases; junction bases not matched to a gene: 15. The germline V gene has CDR1 MDHEN and CDR2 SYDVKM. The CDR3 has 18 amino acids. The CDR3 DNA reads as TGTGCCAGCAGTTTGGGGAGAACTGGAGCGGGGGGGCTTAATGAGCAGTTCTTC. Translating it yields CASSLGRTGAGGLNEQFF. Together with reference TRBV28 and TRBJ2-1, the CDR3 gives the full variable domain: DVKVTQSSRYLVKRTGEKVFLECVQDMDHENMFWYRQDPGLGLRLIYFSYDVKMKEKGDIPEGYSVSREKKERFSLILESASTNQTSMYLCASSLGRTGAGGLNEQFFGPGTRLTVL.

The chain recombines TRBV6-5 with TRBJ2-7, with D perhaps TRBD1 (6 bases). V lost 7 bases and J lost 4, with 20 bases in between. CDR3 size: 15 residues. Germline CDR1 MNHEY, CDR2 SVGAGI. The CDR3 is CASNKIGTTNYEQYF. DNA for the CDR3: TGTGCCAGCAATAAGATCGGGACAACTAATTACGAGCAGTACTTC.

The genes are TRBV5-6 and TRBJ1-1, with TRBD1 matching 9 bases. Germline V CDR1 and CDR2: SGHDT, YYEEEE. CDR3 size: 16 residues. With V trimmed by 2 bases and J by 3 bases, 8 bases remained unmatched. The CDR3 DNA follows: TGTGCCAGCAGCTTAAACAGGGGGCCAGGGTACACTGAAGCTTTCTTT. This gives the protein CASSLNRGPGYTEAFF.

The V call is TRBV19, the J call TRBJ2-2; D unresolved. The ends were cut back, 8 bases at V and 0 bases at J, with 10 bases in the middle. The CDR3 extends over 14 amino acids. Looked up from germline, CDR1 is LNHDA and CDR2 is SQIVND (reference sequence). DNA for the CDR3: TGTGCCAGTTCCCCGGTGTCGAACACCGGGGAGCTGTTTTTT. This translates into CASSPVSNTGELFF. The full variable domain, with the rest looked up from reference TRBV19 and TRBJ2-2, is DGGITQSPKYLFRKEGQNVTLSCEQNLNHDAMYWYRQDPGQGLRLIYYSQIVNDFQKGDIAEGYSVSREKKESFPLTVTSAQKNPTAFYLCASSPVSNTGELFFGEGSRLTVL.

The chain recombines TRBV4-1 with TRBJ1-6; D perhaps matches TRBD1 (5 bases). The CDR3 contains 14 residues. V was clipped by 0 bases and J by 9 bases, with 9 bases between them. The germline V gene has CDR1 MGHRA and CDR2 YSYEKL. CDR3 DNA sequence: TGCGCCAGCAGCCAAGAAGAGACAGTTTCACCCCTCCACTTT. Its translation is CASSQEETVSPLHF.

The chain links TRBV6-5 to TRBJ1-3; 10 positions agree with TRBD1. The CDR3 covers 14 residues. J gave up 4 bases and V 6 bases, and 3 bases lay outside the gene matches. The germline CDR1 and CDR2 sequences are MNHEY and SVGAGI. The CDR3 DNA reads as TGTGCCAGCAGCTTGACAGGGGGCGGAAACACCATATATTTT. Its protein is CASSLTGGGNTIYF.

V is TRBV6-1 and J is TRBJ2-1; 9 nucleotides align to TRBD1. V lost 0 bases to trimming and J lost 7 bases; unmatched junction nucleotides: 7. This CDR3 contains 16 residues. Germline assignment: CDR1 MNHNS and CDR2 SASEGT. The CDR3 region is CASSEANRGLGNEQFF. DNA for the CDR3: TGTGCCAGCAGTGAAGCAAACAGGGGGCTAGGGAATGAGCAGTTCTTC.

V and J are TRBV15 and TRBJ2-7; weak D call: TRBD2 (7 bases). The CDR3 extends over 13 amino acids. Between the trimmed V and J ends, which lost 6 bases and 6 bases, there was a span of 15 bases. The germline CDR1 and CDR2 sequences are LNHNV and YYDKDF (reference sequence). CDR3 in amino acids: CATSFAGAVEQYF. CDR3 nucleotides: TGTGCCACCAGTTTCGCGGGGGCCGTCGAGCAGTACTTC.

The V gene is TRBV5-6, the J gene TRBJ1-2; D gene uncertain. V lost 1 base, J lost 5 bases, and 6 bases lay in between. Germline CDR1 SGHDT, CDR2 YYEEEE. There are 12 residues in the CDR3. The CDR3 loop reads CASSLRSYGYTF. The CDR3 DNA reads as TGTGCCAGCAGCTTGCGGTCGTATGGCTACACCTTC. The whole variable domain, filled in from reference TRBV5-6 and TRBJ1-2, reads DAGVTQSPTHLIKTRGQQVTLRCSPKSGHDTVSWYQQALGQGPQFIFQYYEEEERQRGNFPDRFSGHQFPNYSSELNVNALLLGDSALYLCASSLRSYGYTFGSGTRLTVV.

This chain uses TRBV3-1 (or the pseudogene TRBV3-2) with TRBJ2-7, with unresolved D. The CDR3 extends over 14 amino acids. With 4 bases removed from V and 4 bases from J, the gap between germline ends came to 14 bases. Germline CDR1 is LGHDT and CDR2 is YNNKEL (reference sequence). CDR3 nucleotides: TGTGCCAGCAGCCGCGCGAGTTATCGGTACGAGCAGTACTTC. It specifies CASSRASYRYEQYF.

J is TRBJ2-7 and V is TRBV29-1; 7 bases match TRBD1. This CDR3 spans 14 amino acids. V was clipped by 5 bases and J by 2 bases; unmatched bases: 9. Germline V gene sequence: CDR1 SQVTM, CDR2 ANQGSEA. CDR3 protein: CSVYDRARPYEQYF. CDR3 sequence (DNA): TGCAGCGTTTACGACAGGGCGAGACCCTACGAGCAGTACTTC.

The genes are TRBV7-9 and TRBJ2-1, with 10 nucleotides matching TRBD2. Germline CDR1 and CDR2: SEHNR and FQNEAQ (reference sequence). V shed 5 bases and J 16 bases; nucleotides not matched to a gene: 5. The CDR3 runs 11 residues. Here the CDR3 DNA reads TGTGCCAGCAGCGAGCGGGGGGGCCATTTCTTC. This codes for CASSERGGHFF.

A single count supports this clone. This chain uses TRBV2 with TRBJ2-4, with D perhaps matching TRBD1 (5 bases). Per the germline V gene, CDR1 is SNHLY and CDR2 is FYNNEI. The CDR3 is made up of 15 amino acids. The V gene lost 1 base and the J gene lost 3 bases, with 10 bases spanning the gap. The CDR3 protein is CASSEVRVGKNIQYF. CDR3 DNA sequence: TGTGCCAGCAGTGAAGTCAGGGTGGGCAAAAACATTCAGTACTTC.